Listed here are 13 T cell receptor beta chains from one sample, sequenced in a study of T-cell reconstitution after alpha-beta-depleted transplantation in children. Using unique molecular identifiers, the investigators prepared the TCRbeta library. From the PCR reads, TCRdb called clonotypes with MiXCR, one entry per CDR3 protein. The sample carries 450,000 to 550,000 distinct CDR3 sequences, about an eighth recorded once. The input for sequencing was PBMCs, mostly from graft donor cells, taken 180 days after TCRalphabeta/CD19-depleted stem cell transplant. All receptors derive from a female patient aged 2 to 10 who had a stem cell transplant for aplastic anemia, so the T cells may come from the graft donor.

The chain combines TRBV20-1 with TRBJ1-4; no clear D. This CDR3 contains 12 residues. Per the germline V gene, CDR1 is DFQATT and CDR2 is SNEGSKA (reference sequence). The V gene lost 5 bases and the J gene lost 8 bases, with 12 bases spanning the gap. The CDR3 region has the DNA TGCAGTGCTCGAACCCATGAGGAAAAACTGTTTTTT. Its protein is CSARTHEEKLFF.

The table lists this clonotype with a few counts. This rearrangement joins TRBV15 to TRBJ2-5; 10 nucleotides line up with TRBD2. Germline V gene sequence: CDR1 LNHNV, CDR2 YYDKDF (reference sequence). The CDR3 is 17 amino acids. J was trimmed by 4 bases and V by 0 bases; bases with no gene match: 8. The CDR3 DNA reads as TGTGCCACCAGCAGAGAGGGGCTAGCGGGAGAGGGAGAGACCCAGTACTTC. Amino acids: CATSREGLAGEGETQYF.

In its sample, this clonotype was seen a few times. The chain joins TRBV5-5 to TRBJ1-2; possible D gene TRBD1, 5 bases. V dropped 3 bases and J dropped 6 bases, with 15 bases sitting between them. CDR1 is SGHKS, CDR2 YYEKEE, per germline (reference sequence). The CDR3 consists of 14 residues. CDR3 coding DNA: TGTGCCAGCAGCTCCATCCCCGGGACTAATGGCTACACCTTC. It codes for CASSSIPGTNGYTF. The full variable domain, in which reference TRBV5-5 and TRBJ1-2 provide the parts outside the CDR3, is DAGVTQSPTHLIKTRGQQVTLRCSPISGHKSVSWYQQVLGQGPQFIFQYYEKEERGRGNFPDRFSARQFPNYSSELNVNALLLGDSALYLCASSSIPGTNGYTFGSGTRLTVV.

This clonotype has a handful of counts. The chain is built from TRBV7-2 and TRBJ1-1; 8 bases fit TRBD1. V gave up 5 bases and J gave up 2 bases; unmatched junction bases: 4. The length of the CDR3 is 14 residues. CDR1 and CDR2 from the germline V gene are SGHTA and FQGNSA. CDR3 sequence (DNA): TGTGCCAGCAGCCAGGGACAGGCAAACACTGAAGCTTTCTTT. Translation: CASSQGQANTEAFF.

The chain recombines TRBV28 with TRBJ1-2; 7 bases fit TRBD1. Germline values: CDR1 MDHEN, CDR2 SYDVKM. V gave up 4 bases and J gave up 2 bases; unmatched junction bases: 7. This CDR3 contains 15 residues. CDR3 loop: CASSSLLQGNYGYTF. In DNA form, the CDR3 reads TGTGCCAGCAGTTCCCTCTTACAGGGGAACTATGGCTACACCTTC.

V and J are TRBV5-1 and TRBJ2-7; possibly TRBD2 for D (5 bases). The length of the CDR3 is 15 residues. Trimming took off 0 bases at V and 5 bases at J, with 15 bases between the two ends. Germline loops: CDR1 SGHRS, CDR2 YFSETQ. As DNA, the CDR3 is TGCGCCAGCAGCTTGGACGGGGATCGGGTAAACGAGCAGTACGTC. Protein product: CASSLDGDRVNEQYV.

The chain carries TRBV7-2 and TRBJ2-1, with D perhaps matching TRBD2 (6 bases). Germline CDR1 SGHTA, CDR2 FQGNSA. Trimming stripped 4 bases from V and 9 bases from J, with 16 bases between. The CDR3 totals 14 residues. In DNA, the CDR3 is TGTGCCAGCAGCTCCCGCGATCAGGGAGGTGAGCAGTTCTTC. It encodes CASSSRDQGGEQFF. Drawing the rest from reference TRBV7-2 and TRBJ2-1, the complete variable domain is GAGVSQSPSNKVTEKGKDVELRCDPISGHTALYWYRQSLGQGLEFLIYFQGNSAPDKSGLPSDRFSAERTGGSVSTLTIQRTQQEDSAVYLCASSSRDQGGEQFFGPGTRLTVL.

V usage is TRBV7-2 and J usage is TRBJ2-2; 11 nucleotides align to TRBD1. Trimming took 6 bases from V and 6 from J; bases not matched to a gene: 9. The CDR3 loop spans 16 amino acids. Looked up from germline, CDR1 is SGHTA and CDR2 is FQGNSA. Here the CDR3 DNA reads TGTGCCAGCAGTGGACAGGGGGCGGCGGTATCCGGGGAGCTGTTTTTT. It is translated as CASSGQGAAVSGELFF.

This clonotype was picked up a small number of times. The J gene is TRBJ1-1, the V gene TRBV29-1; D not certain. The CDR3 runs 11 residues. Trimming cost V 6 bases and J 6 bases, with 11 bases left between them. Germline CDR1 reads SQVTM; CDR2 reads ANQGSEA. Here the CDR3 reads CSVAEAAEAFF. CDR3 bases: TGCAGCGTCGCGGAGGCCGCTGAAGCTTTCTTT.

This chain uses TRBV28 with TRBJ2-7, with TRBD2 matching over 8 bases. Germline CDR1 MDHEN, CDR2 SYDVKM. This CDR3 comprises 13 residues. CDR3 protein: CVSTAGDAYEQYF. CDR3 coding DNA: TGTGTCTCGACAGCGGGAGACGCCTACGAGCAGTACTTC.

In this sample, this clonotype turned up a few times. The V call is TRBV5-6, the J call TRBJ1-6; 10 bases line up with TRBD1. With 4 bases clipped from V and 9 bases from J, the junction kept 10 bases outside the gene matches. Germline assignment: CDR1 SGHDT and CDR2 YYEEEE. This CDR3 comprises 16 residues. CDR3 nucleotides: TGTGCCAGCAGCCCGGGACAGGGGAGTTTCCGTTCACCCCTCCACTTT. Translated, it gives CASSPGQGSFRSPLHF.

This clonotype occurred many times. The chain joins TRBV12-3 or TRBV12-4 to TRBJ2-1; 9 nucleotides align to TRBD2. There are 15 residues in the CDR3. J was trimmed by 3 bases and V by 7 bases; bases with no gene match: 7. CDR3 in amino acids: CASTPSSGVYNEQFF. CDR3 bases: TGTGCCAGCACCCCTTCTAGCGGGGTCTACAATGAGCAGTTCTTC.

This clonotype has more than one count but fewer than ten. The DNA for the CDR3 is TGTGCCAGCAGCTTAGTAGACTCGAACACCGGGGAGCTGTTTTTT. Translated, it gives CASSLVDSNTGELFF. The chain carries TRBV7-2 and TRBJ2-2, with D uncertain. Germline V gene lookup returns CDR1 SGHTA and CDR2 FQGNSA. The V gene lost 1 base and the J gene lost 0 bases, with 6 bases spanning the gap. The CDR3 consists of 15 residues.